This record concerns one T cell receptor (beta chain) sequence. This sample is drawn from a study of tumor-infiltrating lymphocytes in oesophageal squamous cell carcinoma. Germline V gene sequence: CDR1 SEHNR, CDR2 FQNEAQ (reference sequence). The CDR3 has 12 residues. The ends lost 5 bases at V and 15 bases at J; junction bases unmatched: 9. Via MiXCR, TCRdb re-called the PCR reads, giving one row per CDR3 protein. The repertoire holds 20,000 or so distinct CDR3 sequences, with around 41% as singletons. This chain links TRBV7-9 with TRBJ2-4, with 8 bases matching TRBD2. This sequence was found in a male donor with esophageal squamous cell carcinoma. The specimen was esophageal tumor tissue. The CDR3 spells CASSLGSGELYF. CDR3 DNA: TGTGCCAGCAGCCTAGGTAGCGGGGAGCTGTACTTC.